Sequencing of this TCR beta chain was carried out in a study of blood T cell repertoires in COVID-19. Overall study: Both acute and convalescent COVID-19 samples were obtained from the United States, Italy and Spain. T cells, B-cell-depleted T cells, or PBMCs provided the cDNA or gDNA that served as material.

Authors' analysis steps: Estimated nucleated cell counts came from reference gene primer amplification. Data came from immunoSEQ multiplex PCR; TCRdb stores just in-frame clones and leaves some out. That table is the source of V, J and clone size, and D and trimming were worked out from the DNA. Among 340,000 or so clones listed, 83% were seen once. This clone was counted a single time. This CDR3 spans 14 amino acids. CDR1 is MNHEY and CDR2 is SVGAGI in the germline V gene. The junction had 11 bases not matched to a gene; V was cut back by 4 bases and J by 11 bases. The sample comprised peripheral blood. This TCR was recovered from a man in his thirties or forties with active or convalescent COVID-19. The V call is TRBV6-5, the J call TRBJ1-1, with TRBD1 identical over 9 bases. The CDR3 loop reads CASSSPDRDREAFF. DNA of the CDR3: TGTGCCAGCAGTTCTCCTGACCGGGACAGGGAGGCTTTCTTT.